The T cell receptor beta chain under discussion was sequenced for a study of CD8 T cells in ankylosing spondylitis. As concerns this clonotype: Its antigen is not known.

For TCR beta, libraries came from quantitative 5'-RACE with molecular barcodes. TCRdb called the 5' RACE reads again in MiXCR, with one record for every CDR3 protein. In the table there are 300,000 to 350,000 distinct CDR3 sequences, roughly 14% of which are singletons. Overall study findings and caveats: A TCR beta motif of fewer than ten highly homologous variants seemed to mark ankylosing spondylitis blood. Reports say disease-linked clones showed up significantly more in matched ankylosing spondylitis synovial fluid.

CDR3 length: 17 amino acids. Germline V lookup: CDR1 SGHDT, CDR2 YYEEEE. V lost 4 bases and J lost 0; bases outside the gene matches: 9. Sequencing was performed on blood, either unsorted or a sorted T cell fraction (not recorded which). The chain employs TRBV5-6 and TRBJ2-3, with TRBD2 matching over 9 bases. The source is a male donor with ankylosing spondylitis or in good health (not recorded which). CDR3 DNA: TGTGCCAGCAGCCGTTGGATAGCGGGGGCTAGCACAGATACGCAGTATTTT. Its translation: CASSRWIAGASTDTQYF.